This T cell receptor (beta chain) was captured by sequencing in a study of naive and memory T cell subsets. Study findings and constraints: TCR abundance followed a power law differing between naive and memory subsets. From naive to CM, EM and EMRA, diversity decreased and Gini increased. Over 90% of naive TCR sequences appeared only once, unlike memory subsets.

On this clonotype: Antigen unknown.

An equimolar mix of two oligonucleotides served as the beta constant-region primer for TRBC1 and TRBC2. TCRdb reprocessed the UMI-ligation and nested PCR reads with MiXCR, giving one entry per CDR3 protein. There are around 35,000 distinct CDR3 sequences in the sample; roughly 13% occur only once, and under 25% lies in the top ten. Alpha and beta libraries were amplified separately from the second PCR onward. CDR3 length: 16 amino acids. Germline CDR1 reads DFQATT; CDR2 reads SNEGSKA (reference sequence). V was trimmed by 5 bases and J by 6 bases, leaving 23 bases between them. This sequence originates from a human donor in good health. The material sequenced was effector memory CD4+ T cells from blood. Documented subset: effector memory, CD45RA- CD27-. The chain combines TRBV20-1 with TRBJ2-1; tentatively, D is TRBD2 (6 bases). DNA of the CDR3: TGCAGTGCTGACCCCCTGAGGAGGGGTCGTGGCAATGAGCAGTTCTTC. Its translation: CSADPLRRGRGNEQFF.